This T cell receptor beta chain was retrieved from a study of identical twins. Overall study results and limits: Out-of-frame sharing of TCR alpha in monozygotic twins was underestimated by models.

This clonotype was seen more than once but under ten times. What it recognizes is unknown. The CDR3 runs 13 residues. The ends were cut back, 5 bases at V and 7 bases at J, with 14 bases in the middle. One entry per CDR3 protein, called by TCRdb with MiXCR from the 5' RACE reads. The profile shows roughly 500,000 distinct CDR3 sequences, around 20% of them singletons. The same sample was also studied in work on T cells expressing NK-cell markers. That publication notes: Each TCR beta repertoire originated in sorted T cells that were CD3+CD56+NKG2C+, CD3+CD56+NKG2C- or CD3+CD56-NKG2C+. Roughly six donors showed dominant NKG2C+ clonotypes comprising about 1.0-7.0% of their CD8+ T cells.

The rearrangement joins TRBV12-3 or TRBV12-4 to TRBJ1-2; D might be TRBD1 (5 bases). The TCR was taken from a woman aged 18-29 years in good health. The material sequenced was CD4+ T cells sorted from blood. CDR3 in DNA: TGTGCCAGCAGTCACGGAGGGGTTGCTGGCTACACCTTC. This sequence encodes CASSHGGVAGYTF.